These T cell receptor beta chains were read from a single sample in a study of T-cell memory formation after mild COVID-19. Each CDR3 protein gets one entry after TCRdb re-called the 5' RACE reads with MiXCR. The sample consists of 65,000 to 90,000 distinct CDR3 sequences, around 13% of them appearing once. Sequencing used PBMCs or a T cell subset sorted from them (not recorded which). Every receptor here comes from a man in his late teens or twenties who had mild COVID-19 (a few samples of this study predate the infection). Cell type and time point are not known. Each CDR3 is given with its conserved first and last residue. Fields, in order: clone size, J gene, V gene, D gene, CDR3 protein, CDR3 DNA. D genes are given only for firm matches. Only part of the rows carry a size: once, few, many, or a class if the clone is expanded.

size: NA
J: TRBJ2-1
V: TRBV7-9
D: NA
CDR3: CASSLGAASPPYNEQFF
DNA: TGTGCCAGCAGCTTAGGGGCCGCTAGCCCCCCGTACAATGAGCAGTTCTTC

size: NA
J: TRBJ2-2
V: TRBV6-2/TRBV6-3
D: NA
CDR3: CASRTTGELFF
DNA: TGTGCCAGCAGAACCACCGGGGAGCTGTTTTTT

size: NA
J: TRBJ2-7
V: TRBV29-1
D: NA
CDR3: CSVEVSAPEQYF
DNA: TGCAGCGTTGAAGTCAGCGCCCCCGAGCAGTACTTC

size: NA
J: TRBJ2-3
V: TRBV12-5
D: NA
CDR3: CASGFRDTQYF
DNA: TGTGCTAGTGGTTTTAGAGATACGCAGTATTTT

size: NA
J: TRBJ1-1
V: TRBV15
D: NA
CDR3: CATSKLGGVVAEAFF
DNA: TGTGCCACCAGCAAACTTGGGGGGGTGGTCGCTGAAGCTTTCTTT

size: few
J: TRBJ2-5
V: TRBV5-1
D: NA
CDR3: CASSRKETQYF
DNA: TGCGCCAGCAGCCGAAAAGAGACCCAGTACTTC

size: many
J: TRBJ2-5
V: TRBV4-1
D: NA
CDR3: CASSQESSGSKTQYF
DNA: TGCGCCAGCAGCCAAGAATCGTCAGGGTCGAAGACCCAGTACTTC

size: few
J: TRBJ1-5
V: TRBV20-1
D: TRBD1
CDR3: CSARDPTGWAQPQHF
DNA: TGCAGTGCTAGAGATCCGACAGGGTGGGCTCAGCCCCAGCATTTT

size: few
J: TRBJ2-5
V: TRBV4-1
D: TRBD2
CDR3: CASSQGESSGGVLGQETQYF
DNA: TGCGCCAGCAGCCAAGGAGAATCTAGCGGGGGGGTTTTGGGACAAGAGACCCAGTACTTC

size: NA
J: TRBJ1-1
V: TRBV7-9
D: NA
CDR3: CASSMTGGTEAFF
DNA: TGTGCCAGCAGCATGACCGGGGGCACTGAAGCTTTCTTT

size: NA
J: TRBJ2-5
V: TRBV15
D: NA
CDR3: CATSSAGTSGTQYF
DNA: TGTGCCACCAGCAGCGCCGGGACCTCGGGGACCCAGTACTTC

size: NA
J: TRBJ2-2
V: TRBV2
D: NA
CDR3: CASTDGTGELFF
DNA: TGTGCCAGCACCGACGGCACCGGGGAGCTGTTTTTT

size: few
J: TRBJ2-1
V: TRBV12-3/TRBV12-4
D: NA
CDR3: CASSSPPFYEQFF
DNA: TGTGCCAGCAGCTCACCTCCCTTTTATGAGCAGTTCTTC

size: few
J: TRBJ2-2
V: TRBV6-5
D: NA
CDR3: CASRGQEGTGELFF
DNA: TGTGCCAGCCGAGGACAGGAGGGCACCGGGGAGCTGTTTTTT

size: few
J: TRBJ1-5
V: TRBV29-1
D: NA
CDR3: CSVEGRVHSNQPQHF
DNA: TGCAGCGTTGAAGGCAGGGTCCATAGCAATCAGCCCCAGCATTTT

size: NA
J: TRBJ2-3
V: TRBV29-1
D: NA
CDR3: CSVDGQRYTDTQYF
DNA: TGCAGCGTTGATGGGCAGCGATACACAGATACGCAGTATTTT

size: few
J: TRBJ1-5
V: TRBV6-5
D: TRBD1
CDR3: CASRTTGGAGQPQHF
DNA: TGTGCCAGCAGAACCACAGGGGGCGCGGGTCAGCCCCAGCATTTT

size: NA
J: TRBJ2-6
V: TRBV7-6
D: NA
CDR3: CASSGTGSGANVLTF
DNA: TGTGCCAGCAGCGGCACAGGCTCTGGGGCCAACGTCCTGACTTTC

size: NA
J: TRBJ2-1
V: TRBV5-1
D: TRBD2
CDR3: CASSSSGGEAYNEQFF
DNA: TGCGCCAGCAGCTCGAGTGGGGGGGAGGCCTACAATGAGCAGTTCTTC

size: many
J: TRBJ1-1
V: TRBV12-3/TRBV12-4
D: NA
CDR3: CASSLAGTEAFF
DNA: TGTGCCAGCAGCTTAGCGGGGACTGAAGCTTTCTTT

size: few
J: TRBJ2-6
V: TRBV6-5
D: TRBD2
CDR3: CASLPFVGGVPGANVLTF
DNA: TGTGCCAGCCTACCATTCGTCGGGGGGGTCCCTGGGGCCAACGTCCTGACTTTC

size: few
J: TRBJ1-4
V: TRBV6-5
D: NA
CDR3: CASSYGKGGNEKLFF
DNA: TGTGCCAGCAGTTACGGGAAGGGCGGGAACGAAAAACTGTTTTTT

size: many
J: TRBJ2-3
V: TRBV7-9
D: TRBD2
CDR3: CASSSTRAGASTDTQYF
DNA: TGTGCCAGCAGCTCGACACGAGCGGGGGCCTCCACAGATACGCAGTATTTT

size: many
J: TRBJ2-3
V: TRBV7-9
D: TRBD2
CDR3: CASSATERGDTDTQYF
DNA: TGTGCCAGCAGCGCCACGGAGCGGGGGGACACAGATACGCAGTATTTT

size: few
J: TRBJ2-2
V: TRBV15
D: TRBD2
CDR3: CATSRDKTSGLTGELFF
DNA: TGTGCCACCAGCAGAGATAAGACTAGCGGGTTGACCGGGGAGCTGTTTTTT

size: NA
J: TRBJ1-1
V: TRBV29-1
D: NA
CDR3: CSVRGEGSVAFF
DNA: TGCAGCGTTCGTGGTGAAGGTTCTGTGGCTTTCTTT

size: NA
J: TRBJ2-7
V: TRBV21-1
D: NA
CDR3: CASSRQDSYEQYF
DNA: TGTGCCAGCAGTCGACAGGATTCCTACGAGCAGTACTTC

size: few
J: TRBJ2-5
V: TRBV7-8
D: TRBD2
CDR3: CASSRGASGRETQYF
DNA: TGTGCCAGCAGCCGAGGGGCTAGCGGAAGAGAGACCCAGTACTTC

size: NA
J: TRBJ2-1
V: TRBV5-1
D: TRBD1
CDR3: CASSLGRTGDYNEQFF
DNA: TGCGCCAGCAGCTTGGGTCGGACAGGGGACTACAATGAGCAGTTCTTC

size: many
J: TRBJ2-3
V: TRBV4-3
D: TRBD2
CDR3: CASSQVQRGGLDTQYF
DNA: TGCGCCAGCAGCCAAGTCCAGCGGGGAGGGCTAGATACGCAGTATTTT

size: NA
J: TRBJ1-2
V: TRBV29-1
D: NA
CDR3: CSVEGLDYGYTF
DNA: TGCAGCGTTGAAGGACTCGACTATGGCTACACCTTC

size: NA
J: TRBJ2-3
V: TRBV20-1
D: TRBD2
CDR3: CSAAGTSGGVTDTQYF
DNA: TGCAGTGCTGCCGGGACTAGCGGGGGCGTTACAGATACGCAGTATTTT

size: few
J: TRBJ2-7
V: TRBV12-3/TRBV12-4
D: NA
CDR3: CASSFKVRGYEQYF
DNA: TGTGCCAGCAGTTTTAAGGTTCGCGGTTACGAGCAGTACTTC

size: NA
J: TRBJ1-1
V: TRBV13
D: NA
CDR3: CASSELAEAFF
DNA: TGTGCCAGCTCTGAGTTAGCTGAAGCTTTCTTT

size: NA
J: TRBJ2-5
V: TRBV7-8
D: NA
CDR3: CASIRAWGHPNGTQYF
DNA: TGTGCCAGCATCCGCGCATGGGGCCACCCCAATGGGACCCAGTACTTC

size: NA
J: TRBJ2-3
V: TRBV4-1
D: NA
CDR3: CASSQDVGLNTQYF
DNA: TGCGCCAGCAGCCAAGACGTGGGGTTAAATACGCAGTATTTT

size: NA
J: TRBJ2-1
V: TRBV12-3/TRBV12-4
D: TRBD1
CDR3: CASSGQGTYNEQFF
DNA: TGTGCCAGCAGCGGACAGGGAACCTACAATGAGCAGTTCTTC

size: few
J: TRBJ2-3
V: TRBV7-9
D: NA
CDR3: CASSRRDTSTDTQYF
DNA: TGTGCCAGCAGCCGCCGGGACACCTCCACAGATACGCAGTATTTT

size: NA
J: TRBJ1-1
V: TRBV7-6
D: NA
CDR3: CASSLKGQGNTEAFF
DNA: TGTGCCAGCAGCTTAAAAGGGCAGGGGAACACTGAAGCTTTCTTT

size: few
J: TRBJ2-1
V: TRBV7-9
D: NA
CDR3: CASSLAGSSRDEQFF
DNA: TGTGCCAGCAGCTTAGCGGGCAGTAGCCGCGATGAGCAGTTCTTC

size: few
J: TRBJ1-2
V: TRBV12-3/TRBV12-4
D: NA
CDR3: CARRRWASGNYGYTF
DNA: TGTGCCAGACGCCGGTGGGCCTCCGGAAACTATGGCTACACCTTC

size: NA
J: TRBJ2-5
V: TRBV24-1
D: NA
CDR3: CATSASWGSQETQYF
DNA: TGTGCCACCAGCGCCTCCTGGGGCAGCCAAGAGACCCAGTACTTC